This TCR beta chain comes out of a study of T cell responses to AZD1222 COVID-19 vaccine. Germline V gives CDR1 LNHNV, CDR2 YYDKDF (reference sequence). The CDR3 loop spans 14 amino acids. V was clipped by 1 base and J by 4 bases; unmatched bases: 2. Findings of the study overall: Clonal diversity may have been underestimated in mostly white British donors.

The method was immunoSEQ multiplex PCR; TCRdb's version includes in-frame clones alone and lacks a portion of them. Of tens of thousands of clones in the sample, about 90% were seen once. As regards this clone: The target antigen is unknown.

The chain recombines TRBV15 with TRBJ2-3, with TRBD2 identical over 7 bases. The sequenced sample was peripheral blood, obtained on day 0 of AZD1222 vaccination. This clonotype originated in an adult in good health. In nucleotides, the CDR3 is TGTGCCACCAGCAGAGGGACTAGATCAGATACGCAGTATTTT. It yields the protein CATSRGTRSDTQYF.